The source of this T cell receptor beta chain is a study of beta chain features in type 1 diabetes. Broader study findings: For Type 1 diabetes patients, all four CD4+ subsets carried TCRB CDR3s that were moderately but significantly shorter.

All of the isolated RNA was reverse transcribed, so expressed TCRB transcripts were sequenced. This table comes from immunoSEQ multiplex PCR, and its TCRdb copy is limited to in-frame clones, with some not included. The table lists 680,000 or so clones, around 15% of them singletons. The V gene's germline CDR1 is SGHDT and CDR2 YYEEEE. V was clipped by 4 bases and J by 5 bases, with 12 bases between them. The CDR3 is 13 amino acids. Regarding this clone: No antigen is known for it.

The TCR sequence derives from a young man with type 1 diabetes. J is TRBJ1-2 and V is TRBV5-6; D ambiguous. Source material: naive CD4+ T cells from blood. CDR3 loop: CASSPGRAYGYTF. The DNA for the CDR3 is TGTGCCAGCAGCCCCGGGAGGGCTTATGGCTACACCTTC.